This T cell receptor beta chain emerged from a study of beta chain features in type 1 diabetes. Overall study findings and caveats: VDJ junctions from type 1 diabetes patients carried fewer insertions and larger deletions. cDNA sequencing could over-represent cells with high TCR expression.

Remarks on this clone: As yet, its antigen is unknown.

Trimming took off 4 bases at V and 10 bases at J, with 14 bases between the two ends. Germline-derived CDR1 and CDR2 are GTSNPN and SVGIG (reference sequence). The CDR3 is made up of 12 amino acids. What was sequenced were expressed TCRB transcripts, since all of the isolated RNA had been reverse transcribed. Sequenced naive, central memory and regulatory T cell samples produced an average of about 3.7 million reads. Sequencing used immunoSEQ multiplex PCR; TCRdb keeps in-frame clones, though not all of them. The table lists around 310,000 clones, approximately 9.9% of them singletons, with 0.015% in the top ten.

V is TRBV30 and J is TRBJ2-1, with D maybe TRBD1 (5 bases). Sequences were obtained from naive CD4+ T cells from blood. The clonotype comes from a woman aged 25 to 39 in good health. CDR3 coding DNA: TGTGCCTGGACCACCTCAGGGTCCGAGCAGTTCTTC. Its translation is CAWTTSGSEQFF. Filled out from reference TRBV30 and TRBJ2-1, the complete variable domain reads SQTIHQWPATLVQPVGSPLSLECTVEGTSNPNLYWYRQAAGRGLQLLFYSVGIGQISSEVPQNLSASRPQDRQFILSSKKLLLSDSGFYLCAWTTSGSEQFFGPGTRLTVL.